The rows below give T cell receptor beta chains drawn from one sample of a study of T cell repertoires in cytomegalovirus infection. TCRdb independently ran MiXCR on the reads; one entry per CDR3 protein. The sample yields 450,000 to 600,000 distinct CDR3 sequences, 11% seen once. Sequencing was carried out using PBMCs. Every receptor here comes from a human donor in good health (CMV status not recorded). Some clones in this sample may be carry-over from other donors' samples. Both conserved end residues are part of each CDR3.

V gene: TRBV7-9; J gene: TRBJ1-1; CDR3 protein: CASSFEGGTEAFF
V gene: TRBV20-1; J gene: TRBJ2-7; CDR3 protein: CSAKGPTTYEQYF
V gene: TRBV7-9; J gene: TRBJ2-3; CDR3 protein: CASFRERSATQYF
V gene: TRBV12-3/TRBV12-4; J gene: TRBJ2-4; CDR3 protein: CASSPPWRGDIQYF
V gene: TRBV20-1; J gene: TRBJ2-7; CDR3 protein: CSAARQGFSYEQYF
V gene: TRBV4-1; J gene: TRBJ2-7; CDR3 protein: CASSQDFAYEQYF
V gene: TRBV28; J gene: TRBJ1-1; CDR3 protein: CASSLEGVEAFF
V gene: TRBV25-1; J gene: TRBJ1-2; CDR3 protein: CASSEWRETYGYTF
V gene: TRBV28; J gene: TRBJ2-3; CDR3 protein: CASMSGTDTQYF
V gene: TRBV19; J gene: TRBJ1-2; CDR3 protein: CASSIARGGADYGYTF
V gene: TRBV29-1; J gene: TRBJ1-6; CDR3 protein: CSVGEGRNSPLHF
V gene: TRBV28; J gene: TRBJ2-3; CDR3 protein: CASSLSGASLTDTQYF
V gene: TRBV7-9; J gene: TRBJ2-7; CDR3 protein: CASSSSSESGGYEQYF
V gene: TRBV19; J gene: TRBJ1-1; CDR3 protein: CASLTGQHLNTEAFF
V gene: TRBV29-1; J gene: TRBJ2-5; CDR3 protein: CSVDPRGSSETQYF